These 18 T cell receptor beta chains share one sample of origin, sequenced in a study of cytomegalovirus exposure and HLA in healthy donors. Clones were read by immunoSEQ multiplex PCR, and TCRdb kept only the in-frame ones, dropping some. Seen here are 100,000 to 150,000 clones, about 91% observed once, and the top ten hold approximately 1%. The sequenced sample was PBMCs. The receptors originated from a woman aged 18-35 years in good health and CMV-seronegative.

The rearrangement links TRBV30 to TRBJ1-2; possibly TRBD1 for D (5 bases). The CDR3 consists of 13 residues. The ends were cut back, 7 bases at V and 0 bases at J, with 12 bases in the middle. Germline loops: CDR1 GTSNPN, CDR2 SVGIG (reference sequence). This CDR3 is CALTRVSNYGYTF. CDR3 DNA: TGTGCCTTAACCAGGGTTTCTAACTATGGCTACACCTTC.

CDR3 sequence: CASSRTGEASPLHF. CDR3 bases: TGTGCCAGCAGCCGAACAGGGGAGGCTTCACCCCTCCACTTT. V is TRBV28 and J is TRBJ1-6; 7 positions agree with TRBD1. Germline V gene sequence: CDR1 MDHEN, CDR2 SYDVKM. V dropped 6 bases and J dropped 9; count of bases not matched to a gene: 8. This CDR3 has 14 residues.

This clone counts as medium-sized. The rearrangement joins TRBV6-1 to TRBJ1-6; D call uncertain. The CDR3 contains 14 residues. Trimming took 2 bases from V and 14 from J, leaving 16 bases between them. Germline CDR1 MNHNS, CDR2 SASEGT. In DNA, the CDR3 is TGTGCCAGCAGTGAAAGCGAAGTCCCCGCCACCCTCCACTTT. Its translation: CASSESEVPATLHF.

This chain links TRBV15 with TRBJ1-4; D is unresolved. The CDR3 totals 16 residues. Germline V gene lookup returns CDR1 LNHNV and CDR2 YYDKDF (reference sequence). Trimming took 2 bases from V and 6 from J, leaving 16 bases between them. The CDR3 bases are TGTGCCACCAGCAGATATCCGGCGGATCCTGATGAAAAACTGTTTTTT. Amino acid sequence: CATSRYPADPDEKLFF. The full variable domain, rest sourced from reference TRBV15 and TRBJ1-4, is DAMVIQNPRYQVTQFGKPVTLSCSQTLNHNVMYWYQQKSSQAPKLLFHYYDKDFNNEADTPDNFQSRRPNTSFCFLDIRSPGLGDTAMYLCATSRYPADPDEKLFFGSGTQLSVL.

This chain connects TRBV27 to TRBJ2-3, with D perhaps TRBD2 (6 bases). The CDR3 is made up of 17 amino acids. Germline loops: CDR1 MNHEY, CDR2 SMNVEV (reference sequence). The V gene lost 5 bases and the J gene lost 0 bases, with 18 bases spanning the gap. CDR3 residues: CASSTPRRGTSTDTQYF. CDR3 nucleotide sequence: TGTGCCAGCAGTACGCCCCGACGTGGGACTAGCACAGATACGCAGTATTTT.

The chain's CDR3 is CASSSMNYGYTF. The CDR3 nucleotides are TGTGCCAGCAGTTCCATGAACTATGGCTACACCTTC. J is TRBJ1-2 and V is TRBV6-5; unclear D gene. There are 12 residues in the CDR3. V lost 4 bases and J lost 2, with 5 bases in between. The germline V gene encodes CDR1 MNHEY and CDR2 SVGAGI.

This clone occurred once. The V gene is TRBV29-1, the J gene TRBJ1-4, with 7 bases lining up with TRBD1. With 7 bases clipped from V and 8 bases from J, the junction kept 7 bases outside the gene matches. Germline assignment: CDR1 SQVTM and CDR2 ANQGSEA. The CDR3 loop spans 12 amino acids. CDR3 loop: CSAAGGGEKLFF. The CDR3 coding sequence is TGCAGCGCAGCAGGGGGAGGAGAAAAACTGTTTTTT.

The J gene is TRBJ2-3, the V gene TRBV5-1; a possible D gene is TRBD1 (5 bases). The CDR3 sequence is 13 residues long. Germline loops: CDR1 SGHRS, CDR2 YFSETQ. V lost 4 bases and J 6 bases, leaving 12 bases between the germline ends. The CDR3 loop reads CASSLRTSDTQYF. For the CDR3, the DNA is TGCGCCAGCAGCCTTAGGACATCGGATACGCAGTATTTT. Variable domain in full (rest from reference TRBV5-1 and TRBJ2-3): KAGVTQTPRYLIKTRGQQVTLSCSPISGHRSVSWYQQTPGQGLQFLFEYFSETQRNKGNFPGRFSGRQFSNSRSEMNVSTLELGDSALYLCASSLRTSDTQYFGPGTRLTVL.

This clone was counted a single time. The chain employs TRBV27 and TRBJ2-5, with 8 nucleotides matching TRBD2. Germline-derived CDR1 and CDR2 are MNHEY and SMNVEV (reference sequence). This CDR3 is 15 amino acids long. Unmatched junction bases numbered 10, after V lost 6 bases and J lost 4 bases. The CDR3 bases are TGTGCCAGCAGCCTACAGGCGCTAGCGGGAGAGACCCAGTACTTC. Amino acids: CASSLQALAGETQYF.

The chain couples TRBV6-6 to TRBJ1-4, with D possibly matching TRBD1 (5 bases). Looked up from germline, CDR1 is MNHNY and CDR2 is SVGAGI (reference sequence). Trimming removed 6 bases at V and 8 bases at J, with 13 bases between. This CDR3 has 13 residues. CDR3: CASSLQDMEKLFF. CDR3 nucleotides: TGTGCCAGCAGCCTACAGGATATGGAAAAACTGTTTTTT.

The chain uses TRBV6-1 and TRBJ2-2, with a possible D match to TRBD2 (6 bases). From germline, CDR1 is MNHNS and CDR2 SASEGT. The CDR3 has 14 residues. V was trimmed by 6 bases and J by 6 bases, leaving 14 bases between them. CDR3 sequence (DNA): TGTGCCAGCAGCCCCAGTAGGGAGGCCGGGGAGCTGTTTTTT. It is translated as CASSPSREAGELFF.

V is TRBV11-3 and J is TRBJ2-1; possible D gene TRBD2, 6 bases. Trimming took 2 bases from V and 2 from J, leaving 10 bases between them. The CDR3 runs 15 residues. Germline CDR1 is SGHNT and CDR2 is YENEEA. CDR3 sequence reads: CASSLPGATYNEQFF. CDR3 DNA sequence: TGTGCCAGCAGCTTACCGGGAGCGACCTACAATGAGCAGTTCTTC.

The chain recombines TRBV2 with TRBJ2-5; 13 nucleotides agree with TRBD2. Germline CDR1 SNHLY, CDR2 FYNNEI. The CDR3 is made up of 13 amino acids. The V and J ends lost 6 bases and 11 bases, in that order; junction bases with no gene match: 6. The CDR3 sequence: CASRGTSGTTQYF. In DNA, the CDR3 is TGTGCCAGCAGAGGGACTAGCGGGACTACACAGTACTTC. Complete variable domain (other parts from reference TRBV2 and TRBJ2-5): EPEVTQTPSHQVTQMGQEVILRCVPISNHLYFYWYRQILGQKVEFLVSFYNNEISEKSEIFDDQFSVERPDGSNFTLKIRSTKLEDSAMYFCASRGTSGTTQYFGPGTRLLVL.

The sample holds a few counts of this clone. V gene TRBV4-1 combines with J gene TRBJ2-7; TRBD1 matches 7 bases. Per the germline V gene, CDR1 is MGHRA and CDR2 is YSYEKL. With V trimmed by 4 bases and J by 4 bases, 10 bases remained unmatched. CDR3 length: 15 residues. The CDR3 DNA reads TGCGCCAGCAGCCTAGCCACGGGACAGCTTTACGAGCAGTACTTC. Amino acids: CASSLATGQLYEQYF.

J is TRBJ2-1 and V is TRBV5-1; 9 nucleotides line up with TRBD2. The ends lost 4 bases at V and 2 bases at J; junction bases unmatched: 7. Germline V gene lookup returns CDR1 SGHRS and CDR2 YFSETQ. The length of the CDR3 is 16 residues. CDR3 bases: TGCGCCAGCAGCCCCTCGGCTAGCGGGGCCTACAATGAGCAGTTCTTC. This codes for CASSPSASGAYNEQFF.

The chain couples TRBV7-9 to TRBJ2-2, with TRBD1 matching over 7 bases. Germline V gene lookup returns CDR1 SEHNR and CDR2 FQNEAQ (reference sequence). The CDR3 is 15 residues long. V was clipped by 3 bases and J by 0 bases; unmatched bases: 1. The CDR3 loop reads CASSFQGANTGELFF. CDR3 nucleotide sequence: TGTGCCAGCAGCTTTCAGGGGGCGAACACCGGGGAGCTGTTTTTT.

V usage is TRBV29-1 and J usage is TRBJ1-1; possibly TRBD1 for D (5 bases). The CDR3 length is 13 residues. The germline gives CDR1 SQVTM, CDR2 ANQGSEA. V lost 7 bases to trimming and J lost 5 bases, with 17 bases between them. The chain's CDR3 is CSGFTTGGTEAFF. The CDR3 nucleotides read TGCAGCGGTTTTACTACGGGGGGGACTGAAGCTTTCTTT.

This clone was seen more than once but under ten times. The V call is TRBV6-6, the J call TRBJ1-5; TRBD1 aligns across 10 bases. In germline, CDR1 is MNHNY, CDR2 SVGAGI (reference sequence). The CDR3 has 14 residues. Trimming at V came to 4 bases and at J to 6 bases, leaving 3 bases not matched to a gene. The CDR3 DNA follows: TGTGCCAGCAGTTGGCGGACAGGGGGTCAGCCCCAGCATTTT. Encoded protein: CASSWRTGGQPQHF.